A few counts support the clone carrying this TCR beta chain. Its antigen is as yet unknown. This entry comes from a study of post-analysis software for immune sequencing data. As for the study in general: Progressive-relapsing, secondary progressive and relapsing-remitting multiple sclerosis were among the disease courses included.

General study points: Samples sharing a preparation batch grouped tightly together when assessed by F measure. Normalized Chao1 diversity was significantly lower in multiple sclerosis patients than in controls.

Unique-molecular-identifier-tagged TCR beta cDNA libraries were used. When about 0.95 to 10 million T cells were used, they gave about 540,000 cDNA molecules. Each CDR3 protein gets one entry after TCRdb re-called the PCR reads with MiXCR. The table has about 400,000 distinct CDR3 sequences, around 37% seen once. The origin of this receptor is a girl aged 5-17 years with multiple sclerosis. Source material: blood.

The CDR3 reads CASKSQGHEQFF. The CDR3 DNA is TGTGCCAGCAAATCACAGGGTCATGAGCAGTTCTTC. The chain employs TRBV6-5 and TRBJ2-1, with D possibly matching TRBD1 (6 bases). This CDR3 contains 12 residues. Looked up from germline, CDR1 is MNHEY and CDR2 is SVGAGI. V gave up 7 bases and J gave up 8 bases, with 12 bases separating them.